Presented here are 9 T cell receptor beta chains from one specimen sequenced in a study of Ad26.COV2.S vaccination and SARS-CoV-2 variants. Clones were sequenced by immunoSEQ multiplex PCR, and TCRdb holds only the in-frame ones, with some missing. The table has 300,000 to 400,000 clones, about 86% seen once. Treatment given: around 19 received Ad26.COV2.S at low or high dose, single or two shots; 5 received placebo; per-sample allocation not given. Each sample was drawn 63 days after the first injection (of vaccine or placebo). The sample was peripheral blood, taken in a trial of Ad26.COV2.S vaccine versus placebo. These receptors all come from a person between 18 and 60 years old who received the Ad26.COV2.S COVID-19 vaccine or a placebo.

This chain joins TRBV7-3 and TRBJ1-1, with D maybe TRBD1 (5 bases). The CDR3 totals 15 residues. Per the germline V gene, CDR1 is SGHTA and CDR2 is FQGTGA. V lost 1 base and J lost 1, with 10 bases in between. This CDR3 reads CASSLIGAGNTEAFF. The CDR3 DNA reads TGTGCCAGCAGCTTAATCGGGGCAGGGAACACTGAAGCTTTCTTT.

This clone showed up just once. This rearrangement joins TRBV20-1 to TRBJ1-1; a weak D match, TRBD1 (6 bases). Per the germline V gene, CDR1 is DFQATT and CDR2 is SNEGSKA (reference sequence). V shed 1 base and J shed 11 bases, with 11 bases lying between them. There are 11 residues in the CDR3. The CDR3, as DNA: TGCAGTGCTAGAGGGCAGGGGTTGGCTTTCTTT. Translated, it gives CSARGQGLAFF.

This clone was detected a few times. CDR3 protein: CASSQVRPGGPKSRQYF. In DNA form, the CDR3 reads TGCGCCAGCAGCCAAGTCCGACCGGGGGGGCCCAAGAGTAGGCAGTATTTT. This rearrangement joins TRBV4-1 to TRBJ2-3; 8 nucleotides match TRBD2. The CDR3 covers 17 residues. J was trimmed by 11 bases and V by 1 base; bases with no gene match: 17. CDR1 is MGHRA, CDR2 YSYEKL, per germline.

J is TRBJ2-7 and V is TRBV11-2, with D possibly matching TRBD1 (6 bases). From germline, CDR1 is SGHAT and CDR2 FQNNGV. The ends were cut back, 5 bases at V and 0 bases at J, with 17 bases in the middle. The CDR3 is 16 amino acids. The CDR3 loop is CASSINRDLSSYEQYF. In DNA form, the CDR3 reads TGTGCCAGCAGCATTAACAGGGATTTAAGCTCCTACGAGCAGTACTTC. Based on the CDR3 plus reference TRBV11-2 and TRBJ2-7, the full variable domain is EAGVAQSPRYKIIEKRQSVAFWCNPISGHATLYWYQQILGQGPKLLIQFQNNGVVDDSQLPKDRFSAERLKGVDSTLKIQPAKLEDSAVYLCASSINRDLSSYEQYFGPGTRLTVT.

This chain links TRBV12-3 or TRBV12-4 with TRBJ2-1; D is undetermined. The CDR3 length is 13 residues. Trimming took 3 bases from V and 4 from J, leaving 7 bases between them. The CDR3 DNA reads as TGTGCCAGCAGTTTTGTCTCGTACAATGAGCAGTTCTTC. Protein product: CASSFVSYNEQFF.

This chain's CDR3 is CASSVGSGRAGNTIYF. In DNA form, the CDR3 reads TGTGCCAGCAGCGTAGGCTCCGGGAGGGCTGGAAACACCATATATTTT. This rearrangement joins TRBV9 to TRBJ1-3; unclear D gene. Trimming shortened V by 0 bases and J by 2 bases, and 12 bases separated the two germline ends. This CDR3 region has 16 residues. The germline CDR1 and CDR2 sequences are SGDLS and YYNGEE.

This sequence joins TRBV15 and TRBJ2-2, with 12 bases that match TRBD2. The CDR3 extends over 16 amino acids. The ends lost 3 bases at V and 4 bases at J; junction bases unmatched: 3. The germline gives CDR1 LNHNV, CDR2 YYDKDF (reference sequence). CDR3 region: CATSSLAGGRTGELFF. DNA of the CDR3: TGTGCCACCAGCAGTCTAGCGGGGGGGCGCACCGGGGAGCTGTTTTTT.

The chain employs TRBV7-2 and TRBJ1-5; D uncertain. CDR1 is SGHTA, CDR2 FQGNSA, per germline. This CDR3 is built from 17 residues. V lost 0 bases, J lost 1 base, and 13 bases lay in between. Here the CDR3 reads CASSLASPQGSNQPQHF. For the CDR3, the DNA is TGTGCCAGCAGCTTAGCCTCCCCGCAAGGGAGCAATCAGCCCCAGCATTTT.

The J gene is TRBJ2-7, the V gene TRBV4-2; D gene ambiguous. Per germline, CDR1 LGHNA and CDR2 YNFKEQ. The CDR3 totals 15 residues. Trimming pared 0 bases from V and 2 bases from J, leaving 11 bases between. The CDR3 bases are TGTGCCAGCAGCCAAGATGGTGGAGTCACCTACGAGCAGTACTTC. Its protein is CASSQDGGVTYEQYF.